This record looks at one TCR beta chain sequence and its context. CDR3 size: 15 residues. J gave up 4 bases and V 5 bases, and 6 bases lay outside the gene matches. The V gene's germline CDR1 is ENHRY and CDR2 SYGVKD. Study processing details: Amplification of reference gene primers was used by the study to estimate nucleated cell counts. TCRdb's copy holds only in-frame clones and misses some; the assay was immunoSEQ multiplex PCR. V and J calls and clone size are copied from that table; D and trimming were computed from the DNA. The data contain over 150,000 clones, roughly 80% of them singletons. These data are taken from a study of blood T cell repertoires in COVID-19. Study summary: PBMCs, B-cell-depleted T cells, or T cells were the source of the cDNA or gDNA that made up the material.

The TCR sequence derives from a man in his 70s with acute or convalescent COVID-19. The chain carries TRBV10-3 and TRBJ1-2, with TRBD1 identical over 11 bases. Source material: peripheral blood. CDR3 DNA: TGTGCCATCAGTCCGGGACAGGGGGTTACCTATGGCTACACCTTC. Translation: CAISPGQGVTYGYTF.